This T cell receptor beta chain was captured in a study of PD-1 blockade in mismatch repair-deficient tumors. At the level of the study: All were previously treated, progressing patients with some twelve mismatch repair-deficient cancer types.

TCRdb keeps only in-frame clones here, not all; method: immunoSEQ multiplex PCR. The sample holds around 25,000 clones; 70% to 85% are singletons and the top ten take about 3%. Mismatch repair deficiency was confirmed in all patients, by PCR or immunohistochemistry. TCR sequencing covered a few patients who responded to pembrolizumab. The CDR3 has 15 amino acids. CDR1 and CDR2 from the germline V gene are SGHVS and FNYEAQ. J lost 3 bases, V lost 5 bases, and 5 bases had no gene match. This material consisted of PBMCs, taken before pembrolizumab treatment. The rearrangement links TRBV7-6 to TRBJ2-3; 10 bases align to TRBD2. The source is an adult with mismatch repair-deficient cancer. The CDR3 DNA follows: TGTGCCAGCAGCCGTCTAGCGGGAGTGACAGATACGCAGTATTTT. The encoded protein is CASSRLAGVTDTQYF. Looking up the rest from reference TRBV7-6 and TRBJ2-3 gives the full variable domain: GAGVSQSPRYKVTKRGQDVALRCDPISGHVSLYWYRQALGQGPEFLTYFNYEAQQDKSGLPNDRFSAERPEGSISTLTIQRTEQRDSAMYRCASSRLAGVTDTQYFGPGTRLTVL.